This T cell receptor (beta chain) is from a study of cytomegalovirus exposure and HLA in healthy donors. Study in general: Earlier work reported 100 million or so unique TCR beta sequences from approximately 180 million T cells. An early release of data contained about 85 million unique TCRs, which came from HLA-typed donors.

Both 60 Vbeta primers and 13 Jbeta primers went into the PCR. The method was immunoSEQ multiplex PCR; TCRdb's version includes in-frame clones alone and lacks a portion of them. The sample holds about 150,000 clones, over 75% seen once. The ends were cut back, 3 bases at V and 4 bases at J, with 8 bases in the middle. The CDR3 has 13 amino acids. CDR1 is MGHRA and CDR2 is YSYEKL in the germline V gene. The study, taken as a whole, reports: Indistinguishable V segments, including TRBV6-2 and TRBV6-3, were excluded.

Regarding this clone: What it binds is not known.

This clonotype was sampled from a woman in her twenties or thirties in good health and CMV-seronegative. Sequenced material: PBMCs. The V and J genes are TRBV4-1 and TRBJ2-3, with a weak D call TRBD2 (6 bases). The CDR3 nucleotides are TGCGCCAGCAGCCAGACTAGTCCAGATACGCAGTATTTT. Amino acid sequence: CASSQTSPDTQYF.